Sequencing of this T cell receptor beta chain was carried out in a study of relationships among human T cell subsets. Whole-study findings and limits: A CD4+CD8+ double-positive population could not be excluded by bead sorting. Across seven subsets, gene usage, CDR3 length and N-additions did not differ significantly.

The T cell receptor alpha and beta CDR3 regions were amplified from mRNA by semiquantitative ARM-PCR. Tagged nested gene-specific primers were used first, then communal superprimers amplified exponentially. First-round products served as template after exonuclease removal of nested primers. TCRdb used MiXCR to reprocess the multiplex PCR reads, holding one entry per CDR3 protein. The sample lists more than 7,000 distinct CDR3 sequences, approximately 50% seen once, with roughly 5.6% in the top ten. With respect to this clonotype: Its cognate antigen is unknown.

Memory T cells were selected with anti-CD45RO beads from the CD45RA-negative fraction. Subset-specific monoclonal antibody beads were used to isolate T cell subsets. This CDR3 spans 12 amino acids. V was clipped by 5 bases and J by 8 bases, with 12 bases between them. The germline CDR1 and CDR2 sequences are SGHDN and FVKESK. The receptor was isolated from a man aged 35 to 55 in good health. V usage is TRBV14 and J usage is TRBJ1-2, with a tentative D call TRBD1 (6 bases). Sequenced material: memory T cells sorted from blood. CDR3 coding DNA: TGTGCCAGCAGCGAACAGGGCTACGGCTACACCTTC. It specifies CASSEQGYGYTF.